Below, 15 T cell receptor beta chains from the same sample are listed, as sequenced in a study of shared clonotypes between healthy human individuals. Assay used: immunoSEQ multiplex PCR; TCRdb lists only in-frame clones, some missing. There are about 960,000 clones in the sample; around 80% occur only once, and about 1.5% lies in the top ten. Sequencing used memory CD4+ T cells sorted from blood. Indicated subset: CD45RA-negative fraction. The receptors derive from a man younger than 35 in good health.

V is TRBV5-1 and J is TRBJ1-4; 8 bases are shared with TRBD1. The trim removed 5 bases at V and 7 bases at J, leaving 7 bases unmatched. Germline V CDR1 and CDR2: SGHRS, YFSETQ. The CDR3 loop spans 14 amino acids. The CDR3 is CASRLQGGIEKLFF. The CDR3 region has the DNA TGCGCCAGCAGATTACAGGGGGGAATTGAAAAACTGTTTTTT.

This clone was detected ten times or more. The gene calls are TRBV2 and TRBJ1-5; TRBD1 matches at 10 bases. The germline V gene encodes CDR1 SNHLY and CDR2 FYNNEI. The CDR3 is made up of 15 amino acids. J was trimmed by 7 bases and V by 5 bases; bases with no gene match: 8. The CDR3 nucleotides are TGTGCCAGCAGTCTCCTGACAGGGGGCGGACAGCCCCAGCATTTT. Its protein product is CASSLLTGGGQPQHF.

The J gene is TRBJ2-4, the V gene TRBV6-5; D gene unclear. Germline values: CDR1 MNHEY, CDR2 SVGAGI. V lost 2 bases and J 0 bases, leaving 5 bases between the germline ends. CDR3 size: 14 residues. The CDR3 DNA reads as TGTGCCAGCAGTTACAAGGGAGCCAAAAACATTCAGTACTTC. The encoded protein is CASSYKGAKNIQYF.

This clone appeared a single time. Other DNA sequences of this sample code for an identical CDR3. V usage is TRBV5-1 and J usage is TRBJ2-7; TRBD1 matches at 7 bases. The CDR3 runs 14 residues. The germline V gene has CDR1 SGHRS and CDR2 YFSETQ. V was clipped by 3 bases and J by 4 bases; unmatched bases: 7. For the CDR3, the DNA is TGCGCCAGCAGCTCGGGACAGCCACCTTACGAGCAGTACTTC. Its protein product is CASSSGQPPYEQYF.

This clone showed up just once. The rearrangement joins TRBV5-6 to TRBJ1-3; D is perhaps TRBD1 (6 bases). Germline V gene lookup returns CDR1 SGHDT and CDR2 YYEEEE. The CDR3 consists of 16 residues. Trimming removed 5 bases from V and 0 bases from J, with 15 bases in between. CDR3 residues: CASRAKTTGSGNTIYF. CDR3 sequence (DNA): TGTGCCAGCAGAGCAAAAACGACAGGCTCTGGAAACACCATATATTTT.

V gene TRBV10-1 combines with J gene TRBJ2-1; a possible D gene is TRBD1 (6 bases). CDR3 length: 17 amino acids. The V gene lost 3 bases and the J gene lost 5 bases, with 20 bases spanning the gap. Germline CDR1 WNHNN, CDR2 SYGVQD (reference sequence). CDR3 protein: CASSDGGVARSHNEQFF. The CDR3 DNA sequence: TGCGCCAGCAGTGATGGGGGCGTAGCGCGGTCCCACAATGAGCAGTTCTTC.

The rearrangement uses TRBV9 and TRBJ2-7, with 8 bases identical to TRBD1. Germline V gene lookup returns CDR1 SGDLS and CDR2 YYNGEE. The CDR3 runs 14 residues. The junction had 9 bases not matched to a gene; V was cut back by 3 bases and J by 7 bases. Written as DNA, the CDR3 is TGTGCCAGCAGCGCGACAGGGGAGAAGGGGGAGCAGTACTTC. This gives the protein CASSATGEKGEQYF. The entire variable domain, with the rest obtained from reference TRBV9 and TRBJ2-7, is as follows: DSGVTQTPKHLITATGQRVTLRCSPRSGDLSVYWYQQSLDQGLQFLIQYYNGEERAKGNILERFSAQQFPDLHSELNLSSLELGDSALYFCASSATGEKGEQYFGPGTRLTVT.

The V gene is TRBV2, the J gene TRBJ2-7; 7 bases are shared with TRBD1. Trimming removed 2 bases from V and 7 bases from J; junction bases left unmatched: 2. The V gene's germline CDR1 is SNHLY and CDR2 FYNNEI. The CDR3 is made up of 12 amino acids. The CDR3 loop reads CASSETGEEQYF. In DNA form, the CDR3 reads TGTGCCAGCAGTGAAACAGGGGAAGAGCAGTACTTC.

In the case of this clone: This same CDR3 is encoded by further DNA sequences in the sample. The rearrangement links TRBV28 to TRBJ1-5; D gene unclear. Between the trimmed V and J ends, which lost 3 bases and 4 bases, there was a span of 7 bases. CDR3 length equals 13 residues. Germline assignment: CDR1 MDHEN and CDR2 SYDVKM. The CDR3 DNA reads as TGTGCCAGCAGTTTCCAAGGGAATCAGCCCCAGCATTTT. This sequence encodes CASSFQGNQPQHF. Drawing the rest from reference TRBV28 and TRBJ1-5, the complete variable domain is DVKVTQSSRYLVKRTGEKVFLECVQDMDHENMFWYRQDPGLGLRLIYFSYDVKMKEKGDIPEGYSVSREKKERFSLILESASTNQTSMYLCASSFQGNQPQHFGDGTRLSIL.

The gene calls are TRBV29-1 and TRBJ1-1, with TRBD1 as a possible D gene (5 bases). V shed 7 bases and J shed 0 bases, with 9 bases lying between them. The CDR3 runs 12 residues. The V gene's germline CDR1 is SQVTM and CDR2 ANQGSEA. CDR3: CSGETVNTEAFF. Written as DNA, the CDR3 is TGCAGCGGAGAGACAGTGAACACTGAAGCTTTCTTT.

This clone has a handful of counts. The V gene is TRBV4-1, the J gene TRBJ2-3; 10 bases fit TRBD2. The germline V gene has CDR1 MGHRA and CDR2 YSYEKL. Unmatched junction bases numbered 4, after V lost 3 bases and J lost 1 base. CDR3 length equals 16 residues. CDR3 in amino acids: CASSHPAGGRTDTQYF. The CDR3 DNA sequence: TGCGCCAGCAGCCACCCAGCGGGAGGGCGCACAGATACGCAGTATTTT.

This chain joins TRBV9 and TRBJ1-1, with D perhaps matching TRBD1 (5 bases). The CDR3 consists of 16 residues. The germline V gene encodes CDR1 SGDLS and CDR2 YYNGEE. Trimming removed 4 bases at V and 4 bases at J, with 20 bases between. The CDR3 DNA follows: TGTGCCAGCAGCCAAACTTCAGGGAGAATAGTCACTGAAGCTTTCTTT. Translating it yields CASSQTSGRIVTEAFF.

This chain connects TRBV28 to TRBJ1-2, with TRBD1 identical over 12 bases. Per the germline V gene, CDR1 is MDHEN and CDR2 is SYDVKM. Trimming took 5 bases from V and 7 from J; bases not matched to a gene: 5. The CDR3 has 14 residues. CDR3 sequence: CASSGGTGGRGYTF. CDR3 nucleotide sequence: TGTGCCAGCAGTGGAGGGACAGGGGGCCGTGGCTACACCTTC.

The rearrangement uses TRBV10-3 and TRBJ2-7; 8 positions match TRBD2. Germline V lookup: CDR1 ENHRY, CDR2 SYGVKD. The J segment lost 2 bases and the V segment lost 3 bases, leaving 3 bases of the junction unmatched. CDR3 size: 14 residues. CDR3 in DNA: TGTGCCATCAGTGAAACTAGCGGTCCCTACGAGCAGTACTTC. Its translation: CAISETSGPYEQYF.

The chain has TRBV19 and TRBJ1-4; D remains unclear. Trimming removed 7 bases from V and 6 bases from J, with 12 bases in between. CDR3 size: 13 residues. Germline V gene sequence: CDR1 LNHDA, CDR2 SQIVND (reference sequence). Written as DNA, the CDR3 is TGTGCCAGTAAAAGGCAGGTAGATGAAAAACTGTTTTTT. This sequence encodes CASKRQVDEKLFF.